The clone carrying this TCR beta chain was seen only a few times. Using its own MiXCR run on the RT-PCR reads, TCRdb lists one record per CDR3 protein. The sample lists roughly 880,000 distinct CDR3 sequences; more than 15% were seen once. V dropped 6 bases and J dropped 4 bases, with 15 bases sitting between them. This CDR3 has 14 amino acids. CDR1 and CDR2 from the germline V gene are MGHRA and YSYEKL. The sample is drawn from a study of patients and donors after allogeneic stem cell transplantation. The source is a human donor who was either an allogeneic HSCT recipient or a stem cell or donor lymphocyte infusion donor (not recorded which). It is not recorded whose cells these are; they may come from a transplant donor. The chain carries TRBV4-1 and TRBJ1-1, with TRBD1 as a possible D gene (5 bases). Sequencing used blood, either unsorted or a sorted T cell fraction (not recorded which). The CDR3 loop is CASRTQGFFTEAFF. Here the CDR3 DNA reads TGCGCCAGCAGAACCCAGGGATTCTTCACTGAAGCTTTCTTT.